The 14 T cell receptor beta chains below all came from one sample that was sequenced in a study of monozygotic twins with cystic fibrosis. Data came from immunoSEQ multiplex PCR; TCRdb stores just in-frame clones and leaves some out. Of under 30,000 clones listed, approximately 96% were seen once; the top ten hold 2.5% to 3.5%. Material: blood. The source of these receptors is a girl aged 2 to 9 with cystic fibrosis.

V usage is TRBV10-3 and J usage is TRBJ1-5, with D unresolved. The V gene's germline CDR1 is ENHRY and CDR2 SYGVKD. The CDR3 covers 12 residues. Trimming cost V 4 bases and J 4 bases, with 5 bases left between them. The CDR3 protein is CAISAINQPQHF. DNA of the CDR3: TGTGCCATCAGTGCTATTAATCAGCCCCAGCATTTT.

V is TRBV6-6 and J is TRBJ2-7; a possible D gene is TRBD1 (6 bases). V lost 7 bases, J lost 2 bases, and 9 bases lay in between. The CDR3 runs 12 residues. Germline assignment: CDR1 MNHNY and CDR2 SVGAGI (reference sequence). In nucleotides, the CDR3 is TGTGCCAGCATGCCAGGGGCCTACGAGCAGTACTTC. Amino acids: CASMPGAYEQYF.

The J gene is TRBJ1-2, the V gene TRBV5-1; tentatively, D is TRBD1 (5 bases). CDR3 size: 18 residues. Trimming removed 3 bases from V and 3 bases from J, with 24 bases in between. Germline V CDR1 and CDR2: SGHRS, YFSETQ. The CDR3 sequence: CASSSGDRRGGKYYGYTF. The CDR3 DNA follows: TGCGCCAGCAGCTCTGGGGACCGCCGTGGGGGGAAGTACTATGGCTACACCTTC.

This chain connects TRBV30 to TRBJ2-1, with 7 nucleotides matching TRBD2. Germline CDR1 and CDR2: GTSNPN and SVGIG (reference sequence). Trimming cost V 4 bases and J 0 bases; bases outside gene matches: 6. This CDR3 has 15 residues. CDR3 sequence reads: CAWTEERDSYNEQFF. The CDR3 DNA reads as TGTGCCTGGACCGAGGAGCGGGACTCCTACAATGAGCAGTTCTTC.

CDR3 in DNA: TGTGCCAGCAGTTCCCCGGGCCGCTACGAGCAGTACTTC. Amino acid sequence: CASSSPGRYEQYF. This chain links TRBV27 with TRBJ2-7; D unresolved. Germline lookup yields CDR1 MNHEY and CDR2 SMNVEV (reference sequence). Trimming removed 4 bases at V and 3 bases at J, with 10 bases between. The CDR3 is made up of 13 amino acids.

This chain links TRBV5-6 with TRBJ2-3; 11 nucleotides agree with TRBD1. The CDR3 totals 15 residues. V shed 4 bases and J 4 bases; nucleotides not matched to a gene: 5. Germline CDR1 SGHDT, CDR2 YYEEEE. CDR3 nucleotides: TGTGCCAGCAGCCCGCAGGACAGGGGGCCAGATACGCAGTATTTT. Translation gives CASSPQDRGPDTQYF.

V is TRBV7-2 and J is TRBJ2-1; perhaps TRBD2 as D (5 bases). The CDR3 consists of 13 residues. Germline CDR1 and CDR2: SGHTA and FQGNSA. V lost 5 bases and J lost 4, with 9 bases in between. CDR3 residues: CASSPRLYNEQFF. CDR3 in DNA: TGTGCCAGCAGCCCGAGACTATACAATGAGCAGTTCTTC.

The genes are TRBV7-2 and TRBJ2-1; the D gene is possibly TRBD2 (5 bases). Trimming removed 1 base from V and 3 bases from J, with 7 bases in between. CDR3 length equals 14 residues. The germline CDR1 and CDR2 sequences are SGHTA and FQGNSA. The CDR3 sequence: CASSLVRGYNEQFF. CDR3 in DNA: TGTGCCAGCAGCTTAGTTCGGGGCTACAATGAGCAGTTCTTC.

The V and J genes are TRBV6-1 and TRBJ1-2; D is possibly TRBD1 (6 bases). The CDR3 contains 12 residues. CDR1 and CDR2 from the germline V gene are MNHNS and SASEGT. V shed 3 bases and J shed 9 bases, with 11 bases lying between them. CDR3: CASSDQGTSYTF. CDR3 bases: TGTGCCAGCAGTGACCAGGGGACCAGCTACACCTTC.

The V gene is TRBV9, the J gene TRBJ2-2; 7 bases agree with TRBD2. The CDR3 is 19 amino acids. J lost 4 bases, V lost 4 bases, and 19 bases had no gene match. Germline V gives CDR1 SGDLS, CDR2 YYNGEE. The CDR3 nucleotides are TGTGCCAGCAGCCCCAAGGGCAGCGGGATCGTGGGCGGCACCGGGGAGCTGTTTTTT. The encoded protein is CASSPKGSGIVGGTGELFF.

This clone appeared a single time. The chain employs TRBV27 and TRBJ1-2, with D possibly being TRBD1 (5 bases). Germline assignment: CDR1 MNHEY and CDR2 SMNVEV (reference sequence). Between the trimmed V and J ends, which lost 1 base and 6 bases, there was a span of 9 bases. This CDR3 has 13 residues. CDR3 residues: CASSLWGTDGYTF. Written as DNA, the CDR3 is TGTGCCAGCAGTTTATGGGGGACCGATGGCTACACCTTC.

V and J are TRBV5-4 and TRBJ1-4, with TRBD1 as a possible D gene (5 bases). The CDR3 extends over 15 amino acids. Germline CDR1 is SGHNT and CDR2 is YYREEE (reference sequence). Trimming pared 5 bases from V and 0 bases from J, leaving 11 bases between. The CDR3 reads CASRPQDATNEKLFF. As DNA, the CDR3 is TGTGCCAGCAGACCACAGGATGCAACTAATGAAAAACTGTTTTTT.

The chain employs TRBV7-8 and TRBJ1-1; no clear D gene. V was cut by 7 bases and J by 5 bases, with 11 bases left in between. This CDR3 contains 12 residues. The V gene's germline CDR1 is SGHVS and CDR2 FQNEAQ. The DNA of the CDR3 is TGTGCCAGCACCAAAGACTTAACTGAAGCTTTCTTT. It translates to CASTKDLTEAFF.

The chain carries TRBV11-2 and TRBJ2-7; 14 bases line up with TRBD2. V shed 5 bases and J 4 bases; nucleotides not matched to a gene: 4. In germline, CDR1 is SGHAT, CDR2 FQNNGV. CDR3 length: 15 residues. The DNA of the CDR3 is TGTGCCAGCAGCCAAGGACTAGCGGGAGGATACGAGCAGTACTTC. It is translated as CASSQGLAGGYEQYF. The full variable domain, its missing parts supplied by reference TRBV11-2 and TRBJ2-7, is EAGVAQSPRYKIIEKRQSVAFWCNPISGHATLYWYQQILGQGPKLLIQFQNNGVVDDSQLPKDRFSAERLKGVDSTLKIQPAKLEDSAVYLCASSQGLAGGYEQYFGPGTRLTVT.